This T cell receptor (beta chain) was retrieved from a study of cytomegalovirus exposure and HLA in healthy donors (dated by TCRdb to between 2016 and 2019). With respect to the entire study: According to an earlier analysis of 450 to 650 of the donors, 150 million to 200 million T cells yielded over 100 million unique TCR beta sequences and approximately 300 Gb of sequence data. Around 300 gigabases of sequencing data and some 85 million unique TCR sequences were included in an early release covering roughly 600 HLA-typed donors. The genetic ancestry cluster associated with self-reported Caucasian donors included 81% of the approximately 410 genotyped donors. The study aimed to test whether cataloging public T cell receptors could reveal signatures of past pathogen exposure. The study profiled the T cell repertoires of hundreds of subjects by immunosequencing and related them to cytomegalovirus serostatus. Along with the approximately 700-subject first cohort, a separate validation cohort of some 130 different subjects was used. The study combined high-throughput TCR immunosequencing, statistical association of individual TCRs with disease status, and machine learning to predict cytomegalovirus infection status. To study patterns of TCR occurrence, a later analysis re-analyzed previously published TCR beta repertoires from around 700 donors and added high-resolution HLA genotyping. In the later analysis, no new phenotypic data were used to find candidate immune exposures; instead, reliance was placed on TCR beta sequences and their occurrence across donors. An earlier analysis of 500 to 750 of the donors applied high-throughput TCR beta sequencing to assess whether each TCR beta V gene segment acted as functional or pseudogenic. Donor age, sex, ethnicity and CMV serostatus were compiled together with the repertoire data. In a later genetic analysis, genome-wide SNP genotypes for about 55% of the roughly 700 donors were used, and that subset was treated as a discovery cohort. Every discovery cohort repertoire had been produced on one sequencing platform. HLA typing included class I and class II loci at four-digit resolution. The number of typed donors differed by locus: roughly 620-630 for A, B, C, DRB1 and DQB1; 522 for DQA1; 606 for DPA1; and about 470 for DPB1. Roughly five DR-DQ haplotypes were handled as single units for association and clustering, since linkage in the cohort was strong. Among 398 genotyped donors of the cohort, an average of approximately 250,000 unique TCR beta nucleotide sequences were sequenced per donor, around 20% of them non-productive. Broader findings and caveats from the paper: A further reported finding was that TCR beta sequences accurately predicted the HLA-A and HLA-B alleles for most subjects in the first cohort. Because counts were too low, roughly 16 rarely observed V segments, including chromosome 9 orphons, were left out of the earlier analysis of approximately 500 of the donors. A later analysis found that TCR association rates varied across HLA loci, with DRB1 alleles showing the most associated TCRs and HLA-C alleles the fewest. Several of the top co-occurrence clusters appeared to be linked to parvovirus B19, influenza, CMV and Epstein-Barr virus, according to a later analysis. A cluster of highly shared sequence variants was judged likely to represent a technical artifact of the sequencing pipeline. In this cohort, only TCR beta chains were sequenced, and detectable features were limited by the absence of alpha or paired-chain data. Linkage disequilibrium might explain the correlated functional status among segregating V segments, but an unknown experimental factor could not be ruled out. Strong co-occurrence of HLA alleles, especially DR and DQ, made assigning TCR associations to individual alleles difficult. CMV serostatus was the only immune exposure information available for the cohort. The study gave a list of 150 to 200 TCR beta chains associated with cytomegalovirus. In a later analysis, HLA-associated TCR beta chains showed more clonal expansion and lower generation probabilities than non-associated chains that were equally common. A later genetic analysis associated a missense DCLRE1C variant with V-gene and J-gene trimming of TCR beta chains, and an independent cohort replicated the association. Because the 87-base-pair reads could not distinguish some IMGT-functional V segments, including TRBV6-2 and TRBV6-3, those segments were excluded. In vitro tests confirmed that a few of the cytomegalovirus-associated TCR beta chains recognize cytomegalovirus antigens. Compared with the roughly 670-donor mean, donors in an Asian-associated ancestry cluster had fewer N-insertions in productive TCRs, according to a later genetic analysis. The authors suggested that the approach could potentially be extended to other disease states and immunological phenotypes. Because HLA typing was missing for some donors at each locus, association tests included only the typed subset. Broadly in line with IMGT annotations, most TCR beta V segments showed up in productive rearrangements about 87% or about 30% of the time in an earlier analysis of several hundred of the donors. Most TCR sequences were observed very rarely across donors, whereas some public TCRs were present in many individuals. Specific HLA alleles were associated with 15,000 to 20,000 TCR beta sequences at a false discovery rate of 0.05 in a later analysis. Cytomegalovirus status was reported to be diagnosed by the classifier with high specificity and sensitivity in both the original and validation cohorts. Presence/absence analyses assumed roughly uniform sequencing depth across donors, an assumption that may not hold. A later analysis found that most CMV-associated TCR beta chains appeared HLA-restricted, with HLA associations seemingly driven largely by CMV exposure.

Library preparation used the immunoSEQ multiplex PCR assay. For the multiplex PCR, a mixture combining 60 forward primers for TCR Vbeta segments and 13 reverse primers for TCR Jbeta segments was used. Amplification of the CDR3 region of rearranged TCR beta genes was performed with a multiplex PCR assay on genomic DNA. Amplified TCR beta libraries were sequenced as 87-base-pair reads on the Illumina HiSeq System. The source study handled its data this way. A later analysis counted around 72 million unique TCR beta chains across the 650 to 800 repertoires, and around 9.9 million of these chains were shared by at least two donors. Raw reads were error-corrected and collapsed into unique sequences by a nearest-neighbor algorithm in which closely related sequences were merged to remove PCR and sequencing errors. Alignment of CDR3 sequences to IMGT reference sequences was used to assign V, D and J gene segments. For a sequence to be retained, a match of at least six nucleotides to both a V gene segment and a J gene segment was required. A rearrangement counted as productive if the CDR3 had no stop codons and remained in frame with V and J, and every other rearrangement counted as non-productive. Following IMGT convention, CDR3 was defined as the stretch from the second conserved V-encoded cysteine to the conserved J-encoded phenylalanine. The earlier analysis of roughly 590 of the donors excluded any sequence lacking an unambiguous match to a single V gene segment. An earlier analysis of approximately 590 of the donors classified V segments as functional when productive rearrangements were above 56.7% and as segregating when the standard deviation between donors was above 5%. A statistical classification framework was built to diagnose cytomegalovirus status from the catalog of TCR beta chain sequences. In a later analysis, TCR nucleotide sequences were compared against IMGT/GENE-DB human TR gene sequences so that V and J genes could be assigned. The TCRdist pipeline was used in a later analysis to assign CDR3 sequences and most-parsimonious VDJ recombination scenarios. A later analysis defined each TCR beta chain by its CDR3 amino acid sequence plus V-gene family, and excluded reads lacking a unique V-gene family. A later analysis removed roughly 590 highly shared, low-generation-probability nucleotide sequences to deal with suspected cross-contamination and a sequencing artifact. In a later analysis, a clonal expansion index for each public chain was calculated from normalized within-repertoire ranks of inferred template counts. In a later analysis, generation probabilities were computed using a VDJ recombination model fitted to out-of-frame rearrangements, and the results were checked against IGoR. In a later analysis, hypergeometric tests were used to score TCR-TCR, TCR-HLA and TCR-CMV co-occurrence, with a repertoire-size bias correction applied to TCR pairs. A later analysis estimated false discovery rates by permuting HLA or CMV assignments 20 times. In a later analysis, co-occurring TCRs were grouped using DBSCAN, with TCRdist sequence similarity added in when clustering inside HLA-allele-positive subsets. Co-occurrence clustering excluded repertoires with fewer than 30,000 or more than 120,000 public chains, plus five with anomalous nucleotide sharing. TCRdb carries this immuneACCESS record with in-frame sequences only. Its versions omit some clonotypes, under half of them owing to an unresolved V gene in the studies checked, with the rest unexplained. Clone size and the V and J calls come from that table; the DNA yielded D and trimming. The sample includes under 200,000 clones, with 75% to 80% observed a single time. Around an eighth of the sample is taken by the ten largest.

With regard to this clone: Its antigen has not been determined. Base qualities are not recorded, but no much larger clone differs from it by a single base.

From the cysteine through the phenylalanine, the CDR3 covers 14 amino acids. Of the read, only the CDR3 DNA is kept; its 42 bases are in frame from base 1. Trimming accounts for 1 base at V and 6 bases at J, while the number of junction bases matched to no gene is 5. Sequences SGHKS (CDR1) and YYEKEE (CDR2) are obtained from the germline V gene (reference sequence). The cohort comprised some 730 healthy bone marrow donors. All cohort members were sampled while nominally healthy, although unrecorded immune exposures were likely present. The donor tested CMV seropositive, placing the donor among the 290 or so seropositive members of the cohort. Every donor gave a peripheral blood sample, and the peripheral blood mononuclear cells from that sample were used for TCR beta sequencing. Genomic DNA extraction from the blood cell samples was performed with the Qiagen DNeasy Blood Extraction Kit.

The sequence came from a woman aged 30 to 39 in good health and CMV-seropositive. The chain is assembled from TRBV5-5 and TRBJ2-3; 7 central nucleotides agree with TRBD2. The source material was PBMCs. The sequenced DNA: TGTGCCAGCAGCTTGAGCGGGGTGAGGGATACGCAGTATTTT. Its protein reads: CASSLSGVRDTQYF.